The rows below give T cell receptor beta chains drawn from one sample of a study of circulating CD8 cells and anti-PD-1 response in melanoma. TCRdb ran MiXCR on the reads and lists one entry per CDR3 protein. The sample lists approximately 2,500 distinct CDR3 sequences, approximately 7% seen once, with about 2.9% in the top ten. Sequenced here: CD8+ T cells from PBMCs, sampled at baseline or after one month of anti-PD-1 therapy (not recorded which). These TCRs come from a human donor with melanoma. Both conserved end residues are part of each CDR3. D genes are given only for firm matches. A clone size is listed for some rows: how often the clone was seen (once, few, many), or a class if it is expanded.

v_call	clone_size	d_call	j_call	cdr3_aa	cdr3_nt
TRBV7-2	medium-sized	NA	TRBJ1-3	CASSSRDSGNTIYF	TGTGCCAGCAGTTCCCGGGACTCTGGAAACACCATATATTTT
TRBV24-1	medium-sized	NA	TRBJ1-5	CAAGGNQPQHF	TGTGCCGCCGGGGGCAATCAGCCCCAGCATTTT
TRBV11-2	medium-sized	TRBD2	TRBJ2-7	CASSFGTSGSYEQYF	TGTGCCAGCAGCTTCGGGACTAGCGGCTCCTACGAGCAGTACTTC
TRBV24-1	medium-sized	NA	TRBJ1-5	CATSDLNSNQPQHF	TGTGCCACCAGTGATTTGAATAGCAATCAGCCCCAGCATTTT
TRBV7-3	large	NA	TRBJ2-3	CASSLRLSDGDTQYF	TGTGCCAGCAGCCTCCGACTATCGGACGGAGATACGCAGTATTTT
TRBV28	medium-sized	TRBD1	TRBJ2-3	CASSEDRGPSTDTQYF	TGTGCCAGCAGCGAAGACAGGGGCCCCAGCACAGATACGCAGTATTTT
TRBV28	medium-sized	NA	TRBJ1-1	CASSLLSARVPEAFF	TGTGCCAGCAGCCTCCTCTCGGCCCGGGTCCCTGAAGCTTTCTTT
TRBV2	medium-sized	TRBD2	TRBJ2-1	CASSEAGGLVNNEQFF	TGTGCCAGCAGTGAAGCTGGAGGACTAGTAAACAATGAGCAGTTCTTC
TRBV28	medium-sized	TRBD1	TRBJ1-2	CASSLIVDREKGYTF	TGTGCCAGCAGTTTAATAGTGGACAGGGAAAAAGGCTACACCTTC
TRBV4-1	medium-sized	NA	TRBJ1-5	CASSPRGRAGNQPQHF	TGCGCCAGCAGCCCCCGAGGCAGGGCAGGAAATCAGCCCCAGCATTTT
TRBV28	medium-sized	NA	TRBJ1-2	CASSLFAGLSKDGYTF	TGTGCCAGCAGTTTATTCGCGGGGCTTTCTAAAGATGGCTACACCTTC
TRBV19	few	NA	TRBJ1-1	CASSISGNTEAFF	TGTGCCAGTAGTATTTCGGGTAACACTGAAGCTTTCTTT
TRBV9	medium-sized	NA	TRBJ2-7	CASSVGNGREQYF	TGTGCCAGCAGCGTAGGAAATGGGCGCGAGCAGTACTTC
TRBV19	few	NA	TRBJ2-1	CASSMGGVNEQFF	TGTGCCAGTAGTATGGGTGGGGTCAATGAGCAGTTCTTC
TRBV9	medium-sized	NA	TRBJ2-7	CASNRAGGTYEQYF	TGTGCCAGCAACCGGGCAGGGGGGACTTACGAGCAGTACTTC
TRBV6-5	large	NA	TRBJ1-2	CASSSDSEGVYTF	TGTGCCAGCAGTTCTGACTCCGAGGGAGTCTACACCTTC
TRBV5-6	medium-sized	TRBD1	TRBJ2-5	CASSYGTGGVKTQYF	TGTGCCAGCAGTTACGGGACAGGGGGCGTGAAGACCCAGTACTTC
TRBV9	medium-sized	NA	TRBJ2-5	CASSAWGGETQYF	TGTGCCAGCAGCGCCTGGGGAGGAGAGACCCAGTACTTC
TRBV28	medium-sized	TRBD1	TRBJ2-2	CASWPRGLAGELFF	TGTGCCAGCTGGCCCAGGGGGCTTGCCGGGGAGCTGTTTTTT
TRBV2	few	TRBD2	TRBJ2-1	CASSELADYNEQFF	TGTGCCAGCAGTGAACTAGCGGACTACAATGAGCAGTTCTTC
TRBV4-1	medium-sized	NA	TRBJ1-1	CASSQGGSNTEAFF	TGCGCCAGCAGCCAAGGGGGGTCGAACACTGAAGCTTTCTTT
TRBV7-2	few	NA	TRBJ2-2	CASSLDLYTGELFF	TGTGCCAGCAGCTTGGACCTTTACACCGGGGAGCTGTTTTTT
TRBV2	medium-sized	NA	TRBJ2-5	CASINQETQYF	TGTGCCAGCATCAACCAAGAGACCCAGTACTTC
TRBV5-4	NA	NA	TRBJ2-1	CASSASDLYNEQFF	TGTGCCAGCAGCGCGTCCGACTTGTACAATGAGCAGTTCTTC
TRBV19	NA	NA	TRBJ2-2	CASLGGPGELFF	TGTGCCAGCCTAGGGGGTCCCGGGGAGCTGTTTTTT
TRBV19	medium-sized	NA	TRBJ1-3	CASSFGSSGNTIYF	TGTGCCAGTAGTTTCGGGAGCTCTGGAAACACCATATATTTT
TRBV5-4	medium-sized	NA	TRBJ2-1	CASSFGGVSSYNEQFF	TGTGCCAGCAGCTTTGGCGGGGTAAGCTCCTACAATGAGCAGTTCTTC
TRBV28	large	NA	TRBJ2-3	CASSLGPSVADTQYF	TGTGCCAGCAGTTTGGGACCTAGCGTTGCAGATACGCAGTATTTT
TRBV5-4	medium-sized	TRBD1	TRBJ2-4	CAGSDRVKNIQYF	TGTGCCGGGTCGGACAGGGTGAAAAACATTCAGTACTTC
TRBV9	medium-sized	TRBD2	TRBJ2-3	CASSVSLAGFTDTQYF	TGTGCCAGCAGCGTTAGCCTAGCGGGGTTCACAGATACGCAGTATTTT
TRBV27	medium-sized	NA	TRBJ2-7	CASSPTGQRDSYEQYF	TGTGCCAGCAGTCCGACCGGACAGCGAGACTCCTACGAGCAGTACTTC
TRBV29-1	medium-sized	NA	TRBJ2-3	CSVEPTESTDTQYF	TGCAGCGTTGAACCCACAGAGAGCACAGATACGCAGTATTTT
TRBV19	medium-sized	NA	TRBJ1-4	CASSIAGAGMGLEEKLFF	TGTGCCAGTAGTATCGCCGGGGCAGGGATGGGCTTAGAGGAAAAACTGTTTTTT
TRBV6-6	few	NA	TRBJ2-1	CASSYYGGANNEQFF	TGTGCCAGCAGTTACTATGGGGGGGCTAACAATGAGCAGTTCTTC
TRBV4-1	medium-sized	TRBD1	TRBJ1-2	CASSPRQGTDGYTF	TGCGCCAGCAGCCCACGACAGGGAACGGATGGCTACACCTTC
TRBV4-1	medium-sized	NA	TRBJ2-2	CASSQTGTGELFF	TGCGCCAGCAGCCAAACAGGGACCGGGGAGCTGTTTTTT
TRBV6-1	medium-sized	NA	TRBJ2-6	CASSVMGANVLTF	TGTGCCAGCAGTGTGATGGGGGCCAACGTCCTGACTTTC
TRBV19	once	NA	TRBJ1-5	CASSPGTNQPQHF	TGTGCCAGTAGTCCCGGGACCAATCAGCCCCAGCACTTT
TRBV9	medium-sized	TRBD2	TRBJ2-6	CASSVEGGGYSGANVLTF	TGTGCCAGCAGCGTAGAGGGCGGGGGTTACTCTGGGGCCAACGTCCTGACTTTC
TRBV19	medium-sized	NA	TRBJ2-1	CACSPGTYNEQFF	TGTGCCTGTAGTCCGGGGACCTACAATGAGCAGTTCTTC
TRBV24-1	large	NA	TRBJ2-3	CATSDFRGGTDTQYF	TGTGCCACCAGTGATTTTAGGGGGGGCACAGATACGCAGTATTTT
TRBV19	medium-sized	NA	TRBJ1-1	CASSSGGNTEAFF	TGTGCCAGTAGTAGTGGGGGGAACACTGAAGCTTTCTTT
TRBV19	large	NA	TRBJ2-1	CASTLGYNEQFF	TGTGCCAGTACCCTAGGGTACAATGAGCAGTTCTTC
TRBV28	medium-sized	TRBD2	TRBJ2-1	CASSWGGINEQFF	TGTGCCAGCAGTTGGGGGGGGATAAATGAGCAGTTCTTC
TRBV29-1	large	NA	TRBJ2-2	CSVAHGDTGELFF	TGCAGCGTTGCCCACGGGGACACCGGGGAGCTGTTTTTT
TRBV5-5	medium-sized	TRBD1	TRBJ1-2	CASSVRDSGDGYTF	TGTGCCAGCAGCGTCCGGGACAGTGGAGATGGCTACACCTTC
TRBV27	medium-sized	NA	TRBJ2-5	CASSFGGNGETQYF	TGTGCCAGCAGTTTTGGGGGGAATGGGGAGACCCAGTACTTC
TRBV2	NA	TRBD1	TRBJ1-2	CASSESRDREHYGYTF	TGTGCCAGCAGTGAATCCCGGGACAGGGAACACTATGGCTACACCTTC
TRBV19	large	TRBD2	TRBJ2-2	CASSIPASGGTGELFF	TGTGCCAGTAGTATTCCGGCTAGCGGGGGGACCGGGGAGCTGTTTTTT
TRBV3-1	medium-sized	NA	TRBJ2-1	CASSQAGENNEQFF	TGTGCCAGCAGCCAAGCAGGGGAGAACAATGAGCAGTTCTTC